This T cell receptor (beta chain) was obtained from a study of beta chain features in type 1 diabetes. Findings and limits, study-wide: Junctions at VDJ sites from type 1 diabetes patients had fewer insertions and more deletions. When cDNA is sequenced, cells with high TCR expression could be over-represented. Shortening that was moderate but significant affected the TCRB CDR3s of Type 1 diabetes patients in all four CD4+ subsets. Researchers reported that naive, central memory and Treg TCRB repertoires appeared more similar in patients than in healthy donors.

Every bit of the isolated RNA underwent reverse transcription, so sequencing read expressed TCRB transcripts. Method: immunoSEQ multiplex PCR; TCRdb's copy keeps in-frame clones and lacks some. The sample holds about 240,000 clones, over 11% seen once. Comment on this clone: What it binds is not known.

Trimming cost V 3 bases and J 2 bases; bases outside gene matches: 11. CDR3 length equals 17 residues. Germline values: CDR1 MNHEY, CDR2 SMNVEV (reference sequence). This sequence joins TRBV27 and TRBJ2-7, with 9 nucleotides matching TRBD1. The source material was naive CD4+ T cells from blood. The TCR comes from a man aged 25 to 40 with type 1 diabetes. The CDR3 sequence: CASSFGTGTGQPYEQYF. As DNA, the CDR3 is TGTGCCAGCAGTTTTGGGACCGGGACAGGGCAGCCCTACGAGCAGTACTTC.